This T cell receptor beta chain was profiled in a study of molecular identifiers for immune sequencing clone quantification. This clonotype was seen many times. Its antigen is currently unknown. Libraries of bulk TCR were made by previously described methods (with listed TCR primers). TCRdb re-called the PCR reads with MiXCR, one entry per CDR3 protein. The sample holds under 350,000 distinct CDR3 sequences, 24% seen once. This CDR3 spans 11 amino acids. Trimming took off 0 bases at V and 8 bases at J, with 5 bases between the two ends. CDR1 SGHDT and CDR2 YYEEEE come from the germline V gene. Study results and limitations: In naive cells, under 1% of molecules belonged to clones above 20 RNA copies, against over 97% in effector cells.

Libraries for naive CD8 T cells, which were made from 20,000 to 1,000,000 sorted cells, drew on 10%, 30% or 50% of the RNA. The CD8+CD4-CCR7+CD45RA+ phenotype defined the sorted naive CD8 T cells. Sequences were obtained from naive CD8+ T cells from blood, with Jurkat cell RNA spiked in. Subset defined: FACS-sorted CD8+CD4-CCR7+CD45RA+ naive T cells. The chain carries TRBV5-6 and TRBJ1-1, with D unclear. The sequence derives from a human donor in good health. Some libraries in this study had Jurkat cell RNA spiked in. CDR3 region: CASSLGQEAFF. As DNA, the CDR3 is TGTGCCAGCAGCTTGGGACAAGAAGCTTTCTTT.